The 19 T cell receptor beta chains presented below share a single source sample, sequenced in a study of T-cell memory formation after mild COVID-19. MiXCR was run by TCRdb on the 5' RACE reads, yielding one entry per CDR3 protein. Counted here are about 410,000 distinct CDR3 sequences, about 20% occurring once; the ten biggest clones make up roughly 21%. What was sequenced was PBMCs or a T cell subset sorted from them (not recorded which). The source is a man between 18 and 35 years old who had mild COVID-19 (a few samples of this study predate the infection). Cell type and time point are not known.

This clonotype came up many times. The rearrangement links TRBV7-9 to TRBJ2-7; TRBD2 is a possible D gene (6 bases). V gave up 0 bases and J gave up 3 bases, with 6 bases separating them. The CDR3 runs 13 residues. The germline V gene encodes CDR1 SEHNR and CDR2 FQNEAQ (reference sequence). DNA for the CDR3: TGTGCCAGCAGCTTAGCGGGGGGCTACGAGCAGTACGTC. Protein sequence: CASSLAGGYEQYV.

In DNA form, the CDR3 reads TGTGCCAGCAGGTTCCAAAGGATCGGCACCGGGGAGCTGTTTTTT. Protein sequence: CASRFQRIGTGELFF. The rearrangement joins TRBV7-8 to TRBJ2-2; D call uncertain. CDR3 length: 15 amino acids. The germline V gene has CDR1 SGHVS and CDR2 FQNEAQ. The V end was cut by 6 bases, the J end by 4 bases, with 15 bases between.

The rearrangement joins TRBV27 to TRBJ1-2; 7 nucleotides align to TRBD1. CDR1 is MNHEY and CDR2 is SMNVEV in the germline V gene (reference sequence). The V gene end was trimmed by 5 bases and the J gene end by 5 bases; junction bases not matched to a gene: 5. The CDR3 is made up of 13 amino acids. The CDR3 region has the DNA TGTGCCAGCAGTCAGACAGGGCATTATGGCTACACCTTC. This translates into CASSQTGHYGYTF.

This clonotype has just a few counts. The CDR3 sequence: CASSFSAPGEQFF. DNA of the CDR3: TGTGCCAGCAGTTTTTCCGCCCCGGGGGAGCAGTTCTTC. The gene calls are TRBV27 and TRBJ2-1, with TRBD2 as a possible D gene (5 bases). With 3 bases removed from V and 10 bases from J, the gap between germline ends came to 13 bases. This CDR3 has 13 residues. CDR1 is MNHEY, CDR2 SMNVEV, per germline (reference sequence).

The V and J genes are TRBV6-5 and TRBJ1-1; D is unresolved. The CDR3 sequence is 16 residues long. Germline V gene data show CDR1 as MNHEY and CDR2 as SVGAGI. Deletions cut 2 bases from V and 3 bases from J, with 16 bases between. The CDR3 DNA reads as TGTGCCAGCAGTTACATCGGCATCTCGCCTGACACTGAAGCTTTCTTT. Amino acids: CASSYIGISPDTEAFF.

This clonotype has ten or more counts. This chain links TRBV6-2 or TRBV6-3 with TRBJ2-3; no reliable D call. This CDR3 has 13 residues. Germline V CDR1 and CDR2: MNHEY, SVGEGT. Trimming shortened V by 2 bases and J by 1 base, and 4 bases separated the two germline ends. The CDR3 coding sequence is TGTGCCAGCAGTTACCGGGGCACAGATACGCAGTATTTT. Its translation: CASSYRGTDTQYF.

This clonotype showed up just a few times. The rearrangement uses TRBV12-3 or TRBV12-4 and TRBJ2-3; the D is unclear. The ends were cut back, 7 bases at V and 0 bases at J, with 5 bases in the middle. This CDR3 is 12 amino acids long. The CDR3 DNA follows: TGTGCCAGCACTCCGAGCACAGATACGCAGTATTTT. Amino acid sequence: CASTPSTDTQYF.

This chain joins TRBV28 and TRBJ1-1; tentatively, D is TRBD1 (5 bases). Trimming removed 6 bases at V and 5 bases at J, with 10 bases between. In germline, CDR1 is MDHEN, CDR2 SYDVKM. The CDR3 extends over 12 amino acids. DNA for the CDR3: TGTGCCAGCAGGGGGCTGGTAACTGAAGCTTTCTTT. Residues: CASRGLVTEAFF.

This chain connects TRBV10-3 to TRBJ2-5; 8 bases match TRBD1. Trimming removed 6 bases from V and 1 base from J; junction bases left unmatched: 7. Germline CDR1 is ENHRY and CDR2 is SYGVKD. This CDR3 contains 15 residues. The DNA for the CDR3 is TGTGCCATCAGGGAGACAGGGGCGATCCAAGAGACCCAGTACTTC. Translation gives CAIRETGAIQETQYF.

This clonotype was picked up a small number of times. The rearrangement uses TRBV12-3 or TRBV12-4 and TRBJ2-1; a possible D gene is TRBD2 (5 bases). V lost 6 bases, J lost 2 bases, and 14 bases lay in between. This CDR3 spans 15 amino acids. The CDR3 here is CASRLAGATYNEQFF. The CDR3 DNA sequence: TGTGCCAGCAGGCTTGCGGGTGCCACCTACAATGAGCAGTTCTTC.

The rearrangement links TRBV20-1 to TRBJ1-1; D call uncertain. Germline V CDR1 and CDR2: DFQATT, SNEGSKA (reference sequence). V was trimmed by 6 bases and J by 6 bases, leaving 11 bases between them. The CDR3 loop spans 11 amino acids. CDR3 amino acids: CSATHQAEAFF. CDR3 DNA: TGCAGTGCCACCCATCAGGCTGAAGCTTTCTTT.

This chain joins TRBV11-2 and TRBJ2-3; 14 bases match TRBD2. The CDR3 consists of 17 residues. After removal of 1 base from V and 0 bases from J, the junction contained 0 bases not matched to a gene. Germline assignment: CDR1 SGHAT and CDR2 FQNNGV. The chain's CDR3 is CASSLGTSGGSTDTQYF. As DNA, the CDR3 is TGTGCCAGCAGCTTAGGGACTAGCGGGGGGAGCACAGATACGCAGTATTTT.

V is TRBV5-1 and J is TRBJ2-7, with TRBD1 matching over 8 bases. The J segment lost 4 bases and the V segment lost 8 bases, leaving 8 bases of the junction unmatched. CDR1 is SGHRS and CDR2 is YFSETQ in the germline V gene. This CDR3 spans 13 amino acids. CDR3 sequence: CARFAGGGYEQYV. As DNA, the CDR3 is TGCGCCAGATTTGCAGGGGGCGGGTACGAGCAGTACGTC.

This clonotype was found a few times. The rearrangement links TRBV6-2 or TRBV6-3 to TRBJ2-7; D is unclear. There are 12 residues in the CDR3. Trimming stripped 6 bases from V and 7 bases from J, with 13 bases between. Germline V lookup: CDR1 MNHEY, CDR2 SVGEGT. The CDR3, as DNA: TGTGCCAGCAGCCTACATGGGTGGGAGCAGTACGTC. Protein product: CASSLHGWEQYV.

This clonotype was counted a few times. This chain joins TRBV5-1 and TRBJ2-7, with D possibly being TRBD1 (5 bases). Germline V gene data show CDR1 as SGHRS and CDR2 as YFSETQ. The CDR3 loop spans 16 amino acids. V lost 4 bases, J lost 0 bases, and 17 bases lay in between. The CDR3 bases are TGCGCCAGCAGCGGACCGACAGCCGGAAGCTCCTACGAGCAGTACTTC. Amino acids: CASSGPTAGSSYEQYF.

There are a few counts of this clonotype. The V call is TRBV2, the J call TRBJ2-5; no clear D. The germline V and J ends were trimmed by 0 bases and 7 bases, with 12 bases remaining between them. Germline CDR1 reads SNHLY; CDR2 reads FYNNEI. The CDR3 spans 14 residues. As DNA, the CDR3 is TGTGCCAGCAGTGAAGCCTTCGGGTACGTGACCCAGTACTTC. Its protein is CASSEAFGYVTQYF.

The rearrangement joins TRBV12-3 or TRBV12-4 to TRBJ2-7; perhaps TRBD2 as D (6 bases). V lost 2 bases and J 1 base, leaving 12 bases between the germline ends. This CDR3 comprises 15 residues. The CDR3: CASSLPGVRSYEQYF. CDR3 in DNA: TGTGCCAGCAGTTTACCGGGGGTCAGATCCTACGAGCAGTACTTC.

The chain joins TRBV5-1 to TRBJ2-1, with 16 bases lining up with TRBD2. CDR1 SGHRS and CDR2 YFSETQ come from the germline V gene. The CDR3 is 15 amino acids. The junction had 4 bases not matched to a gene; V was cut back by 5 bases and J by 8 bases. The CDR3 loop reads CASSVGTSGGDEQFF. As DNA, the CDR3 is TGCGCCAGCAGTGTAGGGACTAGCGGGGGGGATGAGCAGTTCTTC.

Only a few counts were recorded for this clonotype. The chain has TRBV6-5 and TRBJ1-5; unclear D gene. CDR1 MNHEY and CDR2 SVGAGI come from the germline V gene. V lost 2 bases and J 1 base, leaving 9 bases between the germline ends. This CDR3 is 15 amino acids long. The CDR3 sequence: CASSYSIGSNQPQHF. The DNA of the CDR3 is TGTGCCAGCAGTTACAGTATCGGAAGCAATCAGCCCCAGCATTTT.